This entry describes one T cell receptor beta chain. Its specificity is unknown. Profiling relied on immunoSEQ multiplex PCR, and the TCRdb table lists in-frame clones only, not all of them. Of fewer than 85,000 clones listed, around 92% are singletons. The data originate from a study of OX40 agonist ivuxolimab in advanced cancers. Turning to the study itself: Patients received intravenous ivuxolimab every 2 weeks at 0.01 to 10 mg/kg. Three patients showed partial responses: one hepatocellular carcinoma and two cutaneous melanoma cases. The study enrolled dose-escalation patients with hepatocellular carcinoma, melanoma, renal cell or head and neck cancer.

Findings and caveats of the study: Some of the lowest clonal expansion was seen in partial responders at 0.1-3.0 mg/kg.

CDR1 and CDR2 from the germline V gene are SGHAT and FQNNGV. V shed 4 bases and J shed 3 bases, with 13 bases lying between them. This CDR3 contains 14 residues. The sequence came from an adult with an advanced solid tumor such as melanoma, head and neck, liver or kidney cancer. The chain is built from TRBV11-2 and TRBJ2-7; D might be TRBD1 or TRBD2, each matching 5 bases. Here the sequenced sample was CD4+ or CD8+ T cells sorted from blood, taken in a trial of the OX40 agonist ivuxolimab. Here the CDR3 reads CASSSPRDDYEQYF. The CDR3, as DNA: TGTGCCAGCAGCTCCCCCCGGGACGACTACGAGCAGTACTTC.